The rows below give T cell receptor beta chains drawn from one sample of a study of T cells in localized non-small cell lung cancer. Using immunoSEQ multiplex PCR, the repertoire was profiled, and TCRdb retains in-frame clones only, with some absent. This table holds tens of thousands of clones, roughly 87% found once. The sample consisted of peripheral blood, taken before any cancer treatment. These receptors came from a male donor aged 60 or over with stage III squamous cell lung carcinoma. Both conserved end residues are part of each CDR3. The order of the fields is J gene, D gene, CDR3 length, V gene, clone size, CDR3 DNA, CDR3 protein. D genes are given only for firm matches. Expanded clones get a size class; other rows say once, few or many, or leave the size out.

TRBJ2-3,-,12,TRBV18,-,TGTGCCAGCTCACCAAGCACAGATACGCAGTATTTT,CASSPSTDTQYF
TRBJ2-3,-,13,TRBV7-3,-,TGTGCCAGCAGCTTCCAAGGGTCAGATACGCAGTATTTT,CASSFQGSDTQYF
TRBJ2-4,TRBD2,16,TRBV5-1,-,TGCGCCAGCAGCCGGGGTGGCGGGAGGGCCCTGGACATTCAGTACTTC,CASSRGGGRALDIQYF
TRBJ2-3,TRBD2,15,TRBV4-1,-,TGCGCCAGCAGCCAAAGAGCGGGGCGCACAGATACGCAGTATTTT,CASSQRAGRTDTQYF
TRBJ2-2,-,16,TRBV7-9,-,TGTGCCAGCTCCTCCACCCGGGCCAGTAACACCGGGGAGCTGTTTTTT,CASSSTRASNTGELFF
TRBJ2-1,-,18,TRBV27,-,TGTGCCAGCAGCTCCCTAGTATCAGGAGGGAGAGGGGCCAATGAGCAGTTCTTC,CASSSLVSGGRGANEQFF
TRBJ2-1,-,10,TRBV29-1,few,TGCAGCGTTGAAACCGGCCTCCAGTTCTTC,CSVETGLQFF
TRBJ2-6,-,14,TRBV2,-,TGTGCCAGCACACCTAGCTCGGGGGCCAACGTCCTGACTTTC,CASTPSSGANVLTF
TRBJ1-2,-,14,TRBV18,-,TGTGCCAGCTCACCACAGTCCCAGTCCTATGGCTACACCTTC,CASSPQSQSYGYTF
TRBJ1-2,-,15,TRBV6-5,-,TGTGCCAGCAGTTACTCGAATCGCTATAACTATGGCTACACCTTC,CASSYSNRYNYGYTF
TRBJ2-7,TRBD2,16,TRBV2,-,TGTGCCAGCAGTGTTAGACTAGCGGGACTCTTCTACGAGCAGTACTTC,CASSVRLAGLFYEQYF
TRBJ1-4,-,13,TRBV7-9,-,TGTGCCAGCAGCTTACAGGATCCTGAAAAACTGTTTTTT,CASSLQDPEKLFF
TRBJ1-1,-,13,TRBV27,-,TGTGCCAGCAGTTTTAAAGGGCTCACTGAAGCTTTCTTT,CASSFKGLTEAFF
TRBJ2-7,-,12,TRBV10-1,-,TGCGCCAGCAGTGAAGGGGGATACGAGCAGTACTTC,CASSEGGYEQYF
TRBJ1-2,-,14,TRBV5-1,-,TGCGCCAGCAGCTTGGAGGGGCTAGACTATGGCTACACCTTC,CASSLEGLDYGYTF
TRBJ1-2,-,13,TRBV6-5,-,TGTGCCAGCAGACGGACACCCGACTATGGCTACACCTTC,CASRRTPDYGYTF
TRBJ1-1,-,16,TRBV28,-,TGTGCCAGCAACCTGGCGGGTAGAGCCCCGAACACTGAAGCTTTCTTT,CASNLAGRAPNTEAFF
TRBJ2-6,-,14,TRBV2,-,TGTGCCAGCAGTGAAGGGTTTTTAGCCAACGTCCTGACTTTC,CASSEGFLANVLTF
TRBJ1-1,-,14,TRBV15,-,TGTGCCACCAGCAGAGCCTACCAGGTCCCTGAAGCTTTCTTT,CATSRAYQVPEAFF
TRBJ1-2,-,13,TRBV7-6,-,TGTGCCAGCAGCTTAGCCTCGGGGTCTGGCTACACCTTC,CASSLASGSGYTF
TRBJ2-1,-,13,TRBV5-1,-,TGCGCCAGCAAGTGGGATTCCTACAATGAGCAGTTCTTC,CASKWDSYNEQFF
TRBJ1-5,-,15,TRBV4-1,once,TGCGCCAGCAGCCCGACTTCAACGGGCAATCAGCCCCAGCATTTT,CASSPTSTGNQPQHF
TRBJ1-1,-,12,TRBV5-1,-,TGCGCCAGCTCGGGGCAGAACACTGAAGCTTTCTTT,CASSGQNTEAFF
TRBJ2-3,-,15,TRBV11-2,-,TGTGCCAGCAGCCCCCTCCAGCGGCCCACAGATACGCAGTATTTT,CASSPLQRPTDTQYF
TRBJ2-7,-,13,TRBV5-1,-,TGCGCCAGCAGCTTGGATACATCCTACGAGCAGTACTTC,CASSLDTSYEQYF
TRBJ1-3,-,11,TRBV30,-,TGTGCCTGGAGCTTAGGAAACACCATATATTTT,CAWSLGNTIYF
TRBJ1-4,-,17,TRBV5-8,-,TGTGCCAGCAGCTTACTCCTAGGGACGTTGACTAATGAAAAACTGTTTTTT,CASSLLLGTLTNEKLFF
TRBJ1-2,-,13,TRBV10-2,-,TGCGCCAGCAGGAATGGGGGACTGGGTGGCTACACCTTC,CASRNGGLGGYTF
TRBJ2-7,TRBD2,14,TRBV4-1,-,TGCGCCAGCAGCCAGTGGGACTATAGCTACGAGCAGTACTTC,CASSQWDYSYEQYF
TRBJ1-1,TRBD1,14,TRBV5-6,-,TGTGCCAGCAGCTTGTTAGGACAGGGGGTTGAAGCTTTCTTT,CASSLLGQGVEAFF
TRBJ2-5,-,15,TRBV9,-,TGTGCCAGCAGCTTACGAATCGGTTATCAAGAGACCCAGTACTTC,CASSLRIGYQETQYF
TRBJ2-1,-,15,TRBV19,-,TGTGCCAGTAGTATACGCCGGACAGACCGCAATGAGCAGTTCTTC,CASSIRRTDRNEQFF
TRBJ1-2,-,11,TRBV7-2,-,TGTGCCAGCAGCTCCTACTATGGCTACACCTTC,CASSSYYGYTF
TRBJ1-6,TRBD1,17,TRBV9,-,TGTGCCAGCAGCGGGAGTACAGGGGGCGGGAATAATTCACCCCTCCACTTT,CASSGSTGGGNNSPLHF
TRBJ2-7,TRBD1,17,TRBV6-1,-,TGTGCCAGCAGTGAGGAGGGGACAGGGTGGTCGTTAGACGAGCAGTACTTC,CASSEEGTGWSLDEQYF
TRBJ2-7,-,13,TRBV7-2,-,TGTGCCAGCAGCTTGGGGGTTACCTACGAGCAGTACTTC,CASSLGVTYEQYF
TRBJ1-5,-,15,TRBV6-5,-,TGTGCCAGCAGTCTACAGGGACGAAGCAATCAGCCCCAGCATTTT,CASSLQGRSNQPQHF
TRBJ1-2,TRBD1,14,TRBV7-2,-,TGTGCCAGCAGCTCGACAGGGGGAGGCTATGGCTACACCTTC,CASSSTGGGYGYTF
TRBJ2-5,TRBD2,14,TRBV28,-,TGTGCCACCCTTAGCGGGGGCTTTCAAGAGACCCAGTACTTC,CATLSGGFQETQYF
TRBJ1-6,-,17,TRBV27,-,TGTGCCAGCAGTGCAACTACAGGGAGCTCCTATAATTCACCCCTCCACTTT,CASSATTGSSYNSPLHF
TRBJ2-3,TRBD1,14,TRBV5-1,-,TGCGCCAGCAGCTTGGGACAGGGCTCAGATACGCAGTATTTT,CASSLGQGSDTQYF